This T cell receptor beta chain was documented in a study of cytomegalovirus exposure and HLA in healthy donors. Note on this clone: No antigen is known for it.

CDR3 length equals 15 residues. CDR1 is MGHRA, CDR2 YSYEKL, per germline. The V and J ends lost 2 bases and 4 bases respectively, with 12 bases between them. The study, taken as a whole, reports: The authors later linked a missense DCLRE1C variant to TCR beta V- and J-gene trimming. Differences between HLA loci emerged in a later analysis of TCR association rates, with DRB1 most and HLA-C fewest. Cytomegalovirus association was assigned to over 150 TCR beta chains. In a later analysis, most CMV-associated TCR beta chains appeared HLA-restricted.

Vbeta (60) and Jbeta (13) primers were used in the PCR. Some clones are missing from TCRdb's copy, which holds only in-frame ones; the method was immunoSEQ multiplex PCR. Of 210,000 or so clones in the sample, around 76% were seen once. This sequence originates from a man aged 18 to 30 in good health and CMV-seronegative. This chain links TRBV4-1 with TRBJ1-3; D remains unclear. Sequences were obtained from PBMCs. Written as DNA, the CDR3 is TGCGCCAGCAGCCAAAACGACTTAGCAGGAAACACCATATATTTT. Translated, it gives CASSQNDLAGNTIYF.